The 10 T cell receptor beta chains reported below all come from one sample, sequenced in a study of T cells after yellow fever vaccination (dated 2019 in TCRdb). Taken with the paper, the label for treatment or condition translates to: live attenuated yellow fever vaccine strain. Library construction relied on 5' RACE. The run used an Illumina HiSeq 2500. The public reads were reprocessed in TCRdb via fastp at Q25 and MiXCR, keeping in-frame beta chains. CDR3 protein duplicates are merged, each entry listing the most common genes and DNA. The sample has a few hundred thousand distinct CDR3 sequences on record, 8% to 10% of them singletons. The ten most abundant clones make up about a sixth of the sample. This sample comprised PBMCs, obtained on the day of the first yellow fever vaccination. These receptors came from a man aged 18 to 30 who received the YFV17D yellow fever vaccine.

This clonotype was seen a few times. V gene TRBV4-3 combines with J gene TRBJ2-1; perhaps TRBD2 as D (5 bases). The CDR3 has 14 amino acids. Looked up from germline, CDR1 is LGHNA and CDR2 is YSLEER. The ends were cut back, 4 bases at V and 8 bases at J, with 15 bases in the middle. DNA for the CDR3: TGCGCCAGCAGCCCCCAAAACCGGGGTTATGAGCAGTTCTTC. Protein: CASSPQNRGYEQFF.

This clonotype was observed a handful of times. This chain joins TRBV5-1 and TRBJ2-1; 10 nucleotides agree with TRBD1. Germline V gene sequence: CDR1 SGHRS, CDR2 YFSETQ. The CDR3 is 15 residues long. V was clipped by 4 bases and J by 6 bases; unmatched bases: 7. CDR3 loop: CASSISGTGANEQFF. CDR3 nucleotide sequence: TGCGCCAGCAGCATCTCCGGGACAGGGGCCAATGAGCAGTTCTTC. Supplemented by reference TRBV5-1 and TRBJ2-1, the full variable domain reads KAGVTQTPRYLIKTRGQQVTLSCSPISGHRSVSWYQQTPGQGLQFLFEYFSETQRNKGNFPGRFSGRQFSNSRSEMNVSTLELGDSALYLCASSISGTGANEQFFGPGTRLTVL.

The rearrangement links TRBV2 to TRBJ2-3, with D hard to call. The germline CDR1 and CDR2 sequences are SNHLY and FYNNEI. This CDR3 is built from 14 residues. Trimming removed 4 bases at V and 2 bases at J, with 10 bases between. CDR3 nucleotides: TGTGCCAGCAGTGTTATACTGAACACAGATACGCAGTATTTT. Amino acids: CASSVILNTDTQYF.

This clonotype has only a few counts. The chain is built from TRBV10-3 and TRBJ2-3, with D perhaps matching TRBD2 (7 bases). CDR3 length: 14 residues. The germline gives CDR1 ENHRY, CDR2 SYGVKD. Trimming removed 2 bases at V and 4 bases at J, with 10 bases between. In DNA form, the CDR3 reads TGTGCCATCAGTGAGGTGGGGGGGCCAGATACGCAGTATTTT. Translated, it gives CAISEVGGPDTQYF.

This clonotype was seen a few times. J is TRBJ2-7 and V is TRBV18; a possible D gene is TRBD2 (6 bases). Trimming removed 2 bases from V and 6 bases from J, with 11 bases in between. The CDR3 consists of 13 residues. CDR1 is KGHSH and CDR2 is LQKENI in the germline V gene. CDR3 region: CASSPRTKGEQYV. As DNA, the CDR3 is TGTGCCAGCTCACCAAGGACTAAGGGCGAGCAGTACGTC.

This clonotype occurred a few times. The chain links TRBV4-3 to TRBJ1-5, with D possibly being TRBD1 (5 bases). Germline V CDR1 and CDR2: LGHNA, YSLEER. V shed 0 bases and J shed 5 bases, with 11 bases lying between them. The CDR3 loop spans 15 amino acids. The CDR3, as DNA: TGCGCCAGCAGCCAAGATGTCGGAGGGGATCAGCCCCAGCATTTT. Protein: CASSQDVGGDQPQHF.

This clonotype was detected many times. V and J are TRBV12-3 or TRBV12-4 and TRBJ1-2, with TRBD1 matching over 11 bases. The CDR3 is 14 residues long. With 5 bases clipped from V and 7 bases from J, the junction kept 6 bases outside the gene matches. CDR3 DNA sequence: TGTGCCAGCAGTCCAGGACAGGGGGCCGGTGGCTACACCTTC. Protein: CASSPGQGAGGYTF.

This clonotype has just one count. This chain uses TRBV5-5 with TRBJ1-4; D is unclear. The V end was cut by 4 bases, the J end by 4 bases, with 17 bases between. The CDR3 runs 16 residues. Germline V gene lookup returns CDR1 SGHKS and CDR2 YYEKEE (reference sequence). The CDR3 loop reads CASSPTLQTVNEKLFF. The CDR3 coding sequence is TGTGCCAGCAGCCCTACGCTACAGACTGTTAATGAAAAACTGTTTTTT. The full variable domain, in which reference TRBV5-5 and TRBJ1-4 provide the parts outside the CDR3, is DAGVTQSPTHLIKTRGQQVTLRCSPISGHKSVSWYQQVLGQGPQFIFQYYEKEERGRGNFPDRFSARQFPNYSSELNVNALLLGDSALYLCASSPTLQTVNEKLFFGSGTQLSVL.

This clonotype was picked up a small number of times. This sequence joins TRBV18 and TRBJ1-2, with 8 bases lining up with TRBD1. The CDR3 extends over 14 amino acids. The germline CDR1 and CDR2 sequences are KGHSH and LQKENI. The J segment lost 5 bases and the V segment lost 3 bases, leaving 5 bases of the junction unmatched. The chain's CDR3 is CASSPKQGVYGYTF. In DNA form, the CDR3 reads TGTGCCAGCTCACCGAAACAGGGGGTTTATGGCTACACCTTC. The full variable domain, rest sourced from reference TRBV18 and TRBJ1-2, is NAGVMQNPRHLVRRRGQEARLRCSPMKGHSHVYWYRQLPEEGLKFMVYLQKENIIDESGMPKERFSAEFPKEGPSILRIQQVVRGDSAAYFCASSPKQGVYGYTFGSGTRLTVV.

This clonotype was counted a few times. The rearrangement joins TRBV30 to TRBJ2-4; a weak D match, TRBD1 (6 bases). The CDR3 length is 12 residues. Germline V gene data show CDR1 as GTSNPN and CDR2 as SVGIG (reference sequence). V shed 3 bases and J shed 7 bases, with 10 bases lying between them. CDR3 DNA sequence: TGTGCCTGGAGAGGGGGAATCAACATTCAGTACTTC. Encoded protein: CAWRGGINIQYF.